The 5 T cell receptor beta chains given below trace back to one sample, sequenced in a study of blood T cells in healthy people across ages. PCR was performed a second time for 7 to 11 cycles using a sample-barcoded 5' primer and a J-beta primer mix. Via MiXCR, TCRdb re-called the 5' RACE reads, giving one row per CDR3 protein. There are around 750,000 distinct CDR3 sequences in the sample; roughly 50% occur only once, and around 41% lies in the top ten. The sample comprised blood. The receptors shown here come from a man aged 80 or over in good health.

The CDR3 coding sequence is TGTGCCATCGGGACATTCGATGAGCAGTTCTTC. It encodes CAIGTFDEQFF. The chain joins TRBV24-1 to TRBJ2-1; D might be TRBD1 (6 bases). Germline V gene data show CDR1 as KGHDR and CDR2 as SFDVKD. Trimming cost V 11 bases and J 8 bases, with 12 bases left between them. This CDR3 has 11 amino acids.

The gene calls are TRBV5-1 and TRBJ2-1, with TRBD1 matching 8 bases. There are 15 residues in the CDR3. Trimming at V came to 6 bases and at J to 1 base, leaving 6 bases not matched to a gene. The germline V gene encodes CDR1 SGHRS and CDR2 YFSETQ. This CDR3 is CASTKTGESYNEQFF. Here the CDR3 DNA reads TGCGCCAGCACCAAGACAGGGGAATCCTACAATGAGCAGTTCTTC.

With respect to this clonotype: A much larger clone sits a single nucleotide away, making a read error possible. The V gene is TRBV5-1, the J gene TRBJ2-1; D is perhaps TRBD2 (7 bases). Germline V lookup: CDR1 SGHRS, CDR2 YFSETQ. The CDR3 is 15 residues long. CDR3 residues: CTSSSGGLGGNEQFF. CDR3 DNA sequence: TGCACCAGCAGCTCCGGCGGACTAGGGGGCAATGAGCAGTTCTTC.

As concerns this clonotype: With a much larger clone just one base away, this may be a read error. The chain has TRBV24-1 and TRBJ2-7; D uncertain. From germline, CDR1 is KGHDR and CDR2 SFDVKD. This CDR3 spans 14 amino acids. CDR3 nucleotide sequence: TGTGCCACCTGTGATTCTGCGGCGACCTACGAGCAGTACTTC. This translates into CATCDSAATYEQYF.

The CDR3 reads CASSESGLAGLGGETQYF. The CDR3, as DNA: TGCGCCAGCAGTGAGTCGGGACTAGCGGGCCTCGGCGGAGAGACCCAGTACTTC. This rearrangement joins TRBV10-1 to TRBJ2-4; 12 bases match TRBD2. TRBJ2-5 matches the DNA end more closely, so the J call is doubtful. This CDR3 is built from 18 residues. Germline-derived CDR1 and CDR2 are WNHNN and SYGVQD (reference sequence).